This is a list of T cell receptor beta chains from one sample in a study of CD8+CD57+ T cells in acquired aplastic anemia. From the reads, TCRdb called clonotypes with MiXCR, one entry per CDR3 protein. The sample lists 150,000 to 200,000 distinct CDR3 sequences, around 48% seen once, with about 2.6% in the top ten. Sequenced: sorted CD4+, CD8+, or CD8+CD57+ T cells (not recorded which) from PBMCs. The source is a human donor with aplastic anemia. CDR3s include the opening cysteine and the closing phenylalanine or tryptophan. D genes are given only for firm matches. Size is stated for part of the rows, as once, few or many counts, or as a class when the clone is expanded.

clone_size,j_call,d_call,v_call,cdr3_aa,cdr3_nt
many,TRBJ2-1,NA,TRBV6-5,CASSYRTLYNEQFF,TGTGCCAGCAGTTATCGGACCCTCTACAATGAGCAGTTCTTC
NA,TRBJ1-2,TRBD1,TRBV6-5,CASSYSRTGSVDGYTF,TGTGCCAGCAGTTACTCGCGGACAGGGAGTGTGGATGGCTACACCTTC
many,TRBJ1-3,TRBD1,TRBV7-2,CASSSQGADTIYF,TGTGCCAGCAGTTCACAGGGGGCTGACACCATATATTTT
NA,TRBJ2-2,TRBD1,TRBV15,CATRGQGTVGELFF,TGTGCCACCCGTGGACAGGGAACGGTCGGGGAGCTGTTTTTT
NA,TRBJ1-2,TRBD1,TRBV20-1,CSVGQGLNYGYTF,TGCAGTGTTGGACAGGGATTGAACTATGGCTACACCTTC
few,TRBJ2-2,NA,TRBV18,CASSPYMNTGELFF,TGTGCCAGCTCACCGTACATGAACACCGGGGAGCTGTTTTTT
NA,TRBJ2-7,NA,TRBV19,CASSLRTAFYEQYNF,TGTGCCAGTAGTCTTCGGACCGCCTTCTACGAGCAGTACAACTTC
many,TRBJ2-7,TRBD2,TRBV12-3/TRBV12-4,CASSFLAGGPYEQYF,TGTGCCAGCAGTTTCTTAGCGGGAGGGCCCTACGAGCAGTACTTC
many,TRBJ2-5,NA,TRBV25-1,CATSRQGYLETQYF,TGTGCCACATCCCGGCAGGGCTATTTAGAGACCCAGTACTTC
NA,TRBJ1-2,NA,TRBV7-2,CASSQEGYGYTF,TGTGCCAGCAGCCAAGAAGGGTATGGCTACACCTTC
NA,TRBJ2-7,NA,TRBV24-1,CAPWFRGYEQYF,TGTGCCCCTTGGTTCAGGGGATACGAGCAGTACTTC
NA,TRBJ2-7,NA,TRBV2,CASETGDSNSYEQYF,TGTGCCAGCGAGACGGGAGACAGTAACTCCTACGAGCAGTACTTC
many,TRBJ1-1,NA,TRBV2,CASSKAENTEAFF,TGTGCCAGCAGCAAGGCAGAGAACACTGAAGCTTTCTTT
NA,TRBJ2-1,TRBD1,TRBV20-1,CSASNRGTEQFF,TGCAGTGCTAGTAACAGGGGGACTGAGCAGTTCTTC
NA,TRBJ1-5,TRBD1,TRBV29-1,CSVDAGQGQAQHF,TGCAGCGTTGATGCAGGACAGGGGCAAGCCCAGCATTTT
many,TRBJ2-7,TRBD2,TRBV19,CASSPAGVPYEQYF,TGTGCCAGTAGTCCCGCGGGAGTCCCCTACGAGCAGTACTTC
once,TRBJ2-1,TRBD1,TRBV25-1,CVSSHFGGQGANEQFF,TGTGTCAGCAGCCACTTTGGTGGGCAGGGGGCAAATGAGCAGTTCTTC
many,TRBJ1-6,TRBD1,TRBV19,CASRETGTGESPLHF,TGTGCCAGTAGGGAGACCGGGACAGGGGAGTCACCCCTCCACTTT
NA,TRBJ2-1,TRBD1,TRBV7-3,CASSFTQGANKFF,TGTGCCAGCAGCTTCACGCAGGGGGCAAATAAGTTCTTC
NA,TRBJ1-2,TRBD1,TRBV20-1,CSAGTYRGRNYGYTF,TGCAGTGCGGGGACCTACAGGGGGCGGAATTATGGCTACACCTTC
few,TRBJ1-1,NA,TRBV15,CATSSQQNTEAFF,TGTGCCACCAGCAGTCAACAGAACACTGAAGCTTTCTTT
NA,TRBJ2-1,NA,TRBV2,CASSESNNEQFF,TGTGCCAGCAGTGAAAGTAACAATGAGCAGTTCTTC
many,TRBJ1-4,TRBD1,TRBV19,CASSLGQGNEKLFF,TGTGCCAGTAGTTTGGGACAGGGGAATGAAAAACTGTTTTTT
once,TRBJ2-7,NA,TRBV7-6,CASSQPQDYEQYF,TGTGCCAGCAGCCAACCTCAGGACTACGAGCAGTACTTC